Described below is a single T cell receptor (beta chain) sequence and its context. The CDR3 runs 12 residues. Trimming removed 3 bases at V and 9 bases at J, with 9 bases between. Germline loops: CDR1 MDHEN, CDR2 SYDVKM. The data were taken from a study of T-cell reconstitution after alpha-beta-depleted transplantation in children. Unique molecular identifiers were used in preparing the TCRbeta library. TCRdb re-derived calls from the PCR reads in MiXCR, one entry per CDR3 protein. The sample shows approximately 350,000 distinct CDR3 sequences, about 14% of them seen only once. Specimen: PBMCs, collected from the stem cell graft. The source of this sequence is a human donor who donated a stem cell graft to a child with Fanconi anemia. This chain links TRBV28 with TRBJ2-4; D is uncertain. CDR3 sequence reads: CASSLAAAIQYF. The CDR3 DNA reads TGTGCCAGCAGTTTGGCCGCGGCCATTCAGTACTTC.